The 28 T cell receptor beta chains below come from one sample, sequenced in a study of T cells after yellow fever vaccination. TCRdb re-called the 5' RACE reads with MiXCR, one entry per CDR3 protein. This repertoire shows a few hundred thousand distinct CDR3 sequences, approximately 4% found once; its top ten account for around 23%. The input for sequencing was PBMCs, taken 5 days after the yellow fever booster vaccination. Source of these receptors: a man aged 18-30 years who received the YFV17D yellow fever vaccine.

The chain employs TRBV4-3 and TRBJ2-5; weak D call: TRBD2 (5 bases). Germline values: CDR1 LGHNA, CDR2 YSLEER. The length of the CDR3 is 12 residues. V was trimmed by 1 base and J by 10 bases, leaving 10 bases between them. The CDR3 is CASSQGPGNQYF. The CDR3 DNA follows: TGCGCCAGCAGCCAAGGTCCGGGGAACCAGTACTTC.

Only a few counts were recorded for this clonotype. The chain is built from TRBV10-2 and TRBJ1-2; 10 positions agree with TRBD1. The CDR3 covers 15 residues. Germline lookup yields CDR1 WSHSY and CDR2 SAAADI. Trimming at V came to 3 bases and at J to 2 bases, leaving 3 bases not matched to a gene. CDR3: CASSEPGQGNYGYTF. In DNA, the CDR3 is TGCGCCAGCAGTGAACCGGGACAGGGGAACTATGGCTACACCTTC.

V usage is TRBV20-1 and J usage is TRBJ1-1; D gene ambiguous. CDR3 length: 15 residues. Germline V gene lookup returns CDR1 DFQATT and CDR2 SNEGSKA (reference sequence). V lost 1 base and J lost 2, with 14 bases in between. CDR3 loop: CSARVRRLANTEAFF. The CDR3 coding sequence is TGCAGTGCTAGAGTCCGGAGGCTGGCAAACACTGAAGCTTTCTTT.

This clonotype came up many times. The V and J genes are TRBV6-1 and TRBJ2-5, with unresolved D. Germline CDR1 MNHNS, CDR2 SASEGT. CDR3 length: 18 amino acids. Trimming shortened V by 0 bases and J by 3 bases, and 20 bases separated the two germline ends. The CDR3 sequence: CASSEAFLKADKEETQYF. CDR3 in DNA: TGTGCCAGCAGTGAAGCGTTTTTGAAGGCCGACAAAGAAGAGACCCAGTACTTC.

The chain combines TRBV5-1 with TRBJ2-4; the match to TRBD2 covers 7 bases. The CDR3 length is 14 residues. The germline CDR1 and CDR2 sequences are SGHRS and YFSETQ. Trimming at V came to 4 bases and at J to 2 bases, leaving 3 bases not matched to a gene. The CDR3 nucleotides read TGCGCCAGCAGCACCGGGGGGACCAAAAACATTCAGTACTTC. The encoded protein is CASSTGGTKNIQYF. Based on the CDR3 plus reference TRBV5-1 and TRBJ2-4, the full variable domain is KAGVTQTPRYLIKTRGQQVTLSCSPISGHRSVSWYQQTPGQGLQFLFEYFSETQRNKGNFPGRFSGRQFSNSRSEMNVSTLELGDSALYLCASSTGGTKNIQYFGAGTRLSVL.

This clonotype was found a few times. The V and J genes are TRBV7-8 and TRBJ1-5; 12 bases agree with TRBD1. After removal of 5 bases from V and 2 bases from J, the junction contained 7 bases not matched to a gene. CDR3 length: 17 amino acids. The germline V gene has CDR1 SGHVS and CDR2 FQNEAQ. The CDR3 region is CASSAGQGAVGNQPQHF. The CDR3 coding sequence is TGTGCCAGCAGCGCGGGACAGGGGGCAGTTGGCAATCAGCCCCAGCATTTT.

Many counts were recorded for this clonotype. The J gene is TRBJ2-3, the V gene TRBV20-1; D not certain. Trimming took 3 bases from V and 0 from J, leaving 16 bases between them. Per germline, CDR1 DFQATT and CDR2 SNEGSKA (reference sequence). The length of the CDR3 is 16 residues. The DNA for the CDR3 is TGCAGTGCTAGGGGGTGGAAAACGTTTAGCACAGATACGCAGTATTTT. This translates into CSARGWKTFSTDTQYF.

In its sample, this clonotype was seen a few times. The rearrangement uses TRBV11-3 and TRBJ2-1, with 12 positions matching TRBD2. This CDR3 is built from 15 residues. V lost 5 bases, J lost 8 bases, and 7 bases stayed unmatched. Looked up from germline, CDR1 is SGHNT and CDR2 is YENEEA. CDR3 sequence (DNA): TGTGCCAGCAGCCAAGGGACTAGCGGGTTGGATGAGCAGTTCTTC. Translating it yields CASSQGTSGLDEQFF.

This clonotype came up many times. V gene TRBV18 combines with J gene TRBJ1-2; a weak D match, TRBD1 (5 bases). V lost 2 bases and J 4 bases, leaving 17 bases between the germline ends. Germline V gives CDR1 KGHSH, CDR2 LQKENI. There are 16 residues in the CDR3. CDR3 in amino acids: CASSPGTKAGGYGYTF. The CDR3 bases are TGTGCCAGCTCACCAGGGACCAAAGCGGGGGGCTATGGCTACACCTTC.

This clonotype was counted between two and nine times. The rearrangement links TRBV7-2 to TRBJ1-4; D possibly corresponds to TRBD1 (5 bases). Trimming shortened V by 5 bases and J by 6 bases, and 13 bases separated the two germline ends. From germline, CDR1 is SGHTA and CDR2 FQGNSA. The CDR3 length is 14 residues. As DNA, the CDR3 is TGTGCCAGCAGCGAGGGACCGGCGTATGAAAAACTGTTTTTT. Its protein product is CASSEGPAYEKLFF.

This clonotype was seen ten or more times. The rearrangement joins TRBV7-2 to TRBJ1-4; D perhaps matches TRBD1 (6 bases). Deletions cut 6 bases from V and 7 bases from J, with 30 bases between. Germline V CDR1 and CDR2: SGHTA, FQGNSA. This CDR3 comprises 19 residues. CDR3 nucleotide sequence: TGTGCCAGCAGTCGACAGCTACATGGGGGGCCTGGAGGTAGTGAAAAACTGTTTTTT. Residues: CASSRQLHGGPGGSEKLFF.

This clonotype has a handful of counts. The chain links TRBV10-3 to TRBJ1-4; D call uncertain. V was cut by 3 bases and J by 6 bases, with 11 bases left in between. Germline V lookup: CDR1 ENHRY, CDR2 SYGVKD. This CDR3 has 14 residues. DNA for the CDR3: TGTGCCATCAGTGATTCGGGAGGGTATGAAAAACTGTTTTTT. The encoded protein is CAISDSGGYEKLFF.

The chain combines TRBV10-2 with TRBJ2-1, with 11 positions matching TRBD2. Germline-derived CDR1 and CDR2 are WSHSY and SAAADI. The CDR3 is 14 amino acids. Trimming cost V 3 bases and J 10 bases; bases outside gene matches: 5. The CDR3 sequence: CASSDSGGVREQFF. DNA of the CDR3: TGCGCCAGCAGTGATAGCGGGGGGGTCCGAGAGCAGTTCTTC.

This clonotype has only a few counts. V and J are TRBV4-1 and TRBJ2-3; D is unresolved. Germline CDR1 and CDR2: MGHRA and YSYEKL. This CDR3 has 15 residues. The V end was cut by 2 bases, the J end by 0 bases, with 9 bases between. The CDR3 DNA is TGCGCCAGCAGCCAAAGGTGGGTTAGCACAGATACGCAGTATTTT. Translation gives CASSQRWVSTDTQYF.

This clonotype was seen a few times. The rearrangement joins TRBV10-1 to TRBJ2-7; D is uncertain. CDR1 and CDR2 from the germline V gene are WNHNN and SYGVQD (reference sequence). This CDR3 contains 11 residues. The V end lost 4 bases, the J end lost 6 bases, and 7 bases lay between the germline ends. CDR3 sequence: CASSVGSEQYF. CDR3 nucleotide sequence: TGCGCCAGCAGTGTTGGCTCCGAGCAGTACTTC.

This clonotype occurred a few times. The V and J genes are TRBV27 and TRBJ1-1, with D hard to call. Per germline, CDR1 MNHEY and CDR2 SMNVEV (reference sequence). This CDR3 comprises 12 residues. The V gene lost 6 bases and the J gene lost 1 base, with 6 bases spanning the gap. Written as DNA, the CDR3 is TGTGCCAGCAGCCACCAGAACACTGAAGCTTTCTTT. This translates into CASSHQNTEAFF.

This clonotype was counted ten times or more. CDR3 region: CASSTHGRGLDTGELFF. The CDR3 nucleotides read TGTGCCAGCAGCACTCACGGGCGGGGGTTGGACACCGGGGAGCTGTTTTTT. The rearrangement links TRBV7-3 to TRBJ2-2; 7 bases agree with TRBD2. Germline trimming cut 5 bases from V and 3 bases from J; bases unmatched to any gene: 12. The V gene's germline CDR1 is SGHTA and CDR2 FQGTGA. The CDR3 loop spans 17 amino acids.

The chain has TRBV11-2 and TRBJ2-5, with TRBD1 matching over 9 bases. Germline-derived CDR1 and CDR2 are SGHAT and FQNNGV. The CDR3 is made up of 13 amino acids. J lost 4 bases, V lost 5 bases, and 2 bases had no gene match. CDR3 amino acids: CASSTQGAETQYF. For the CDR3, the DNA is TGTGCCAGCAGCACACAGGGGGCAGAGACCCAGTACTTC.

This clonotype was detected a few times. The chain links TRBV3-1 to TRBJ2-7; 8 bases are a match to TRBD2. The CDR3 loop spans 14 amino acids. Germline V gene lookup returns CDR1 LGHDT and CDR2 YNNKEL (reference sequence). J lost 6 bases, V lost 4 bases, and 8 bases had no gene match. The CDR3 region is CASSPSAAGGEQYF. The CDR3 nucleotides are TGTGCCAGCAGCCCCTCGGCCGCGGGGGGCGAGCAGTACTTC.

This clonotype has only a few counts. The V call is TRBV20-1, the J call TRBJ2-3, with 10 bases lining up with TRBD2. This CDR3 comprises 19 residues. Germline V lookup: CDR1 DFQATT, CDR2 SNEGSKA (reference sequence). The V and J ends lost 3 bases and 5 bases, in that order; junction bases with no gene match: 20. In nucleotides, the CDR3 is TGCAGTGCTAGTGATCGTAGGGCTAGCGGGGGTCCCCGGGAAGATACGCAGTATTTT. Amino acids: CSASDRRASGGPREDTQYF.

This clonotype occurred a few times. The chain uses TRBV12-3 or TRBV12-4 and TRBJ2-7, with TRBD2 identical over 9 bases. The CDR3 is 14 residues long. V lost 6 bases and J lost 4; bases outside the gene matches: 7. CDR3 bases: TGTGCCAGCAGCCTCGCTCTAGCGGGATACGAGCAGTACTTC. Translated, it gives CASSLALAGYEQYF.

This clonotype was picked up a small number of times. The rearrangement joins TRBV7-9 to TRBJ2-3, with D possibly called TRBD1 or TRBD2 (5 bases each). CDR3 length: 12 residues. The germline gives CDR1 SEHNR, CDR2 FQNEAQ (reference sequence). Trimming took 4 bases from V and 13 from J, leaving 15 bases between them. CDR3 protein: CASSSLGREKYF. The CDR3 coding sequence is TGTGCCAGCAGCTCCCTGGGCAGGGAGAAGTATTTT.

In this sample, this clonotype turned up a few times. The chain recombines TRBV6-2 or TRBV6-3 with TRBJ2-1, with 7 bases aligning to TRBD1. Per the germline V gene, CDR1 is MNHEY and CDR2 is SVGEGT. This CDR3 contains 15 residues. With V trimmed by 4 bases and J by 2 bases, 5 bases remained unmatched. The CDR3 nucleotides read TGTGCCAGCAGTTTGACAGGGTCGCCCTACAATGAGCAGTTCTTC. Protein: CASSLTGSPYNEQFF.

This clonotype has ten or more counts. The chain couples TRBV10-3 to TRBJ1-3; no clear D. Trimming removed 5 bases at V and 1 base at J, with 6 bases between. The CDR3 totals 13 residues. Germline CDR1 is ENHRY and CDR2 is SYGVKD. In DNA, the CDR3 is TGTGCCATCAGTCGGAGGTCTGGAAACACCATATATTTT. It codes for CAISRRSGNTIYF.

This rearrangement joins TRBV5-6 to TRBJ2-3, with 7 bases aligning to TRBD1. This CDR3 has 14 amino acids. CDR1 is SGHDT and CDR2 is YYEEEE in the germline V gene. The V gene end was trimmed by 6 bases and the J gene end by 0 bases; junction bases not matched to a gene: 4. In DNA form, the CDR3 reads TGTGCCAGCATTAACAGGGGTAGCACAGATACGCAGTATTTT. This codes for CASINRGSTDTQYF.

This clonotype occurred many times. This chain connects TRBV7-8 to TRBJ2-3, with D possibly being TRBD1 (6 bases). The CDR3 runs to 12 residues. Germline V CDR1 and CDR2: SGHVS, FQNEAQ. The V end was cut by 3 bases, the J end by 9 bases, with 10 bases between. CDR3: CASSFPGETQYF. CDR3 sequence (DNA): TGTGCCAGCAGCTTCCCAGGGGAAACGCAGTATTTT.

This clonotype was seen many times. The J gene is TRBJ2-1, the V gene TRBV7-2, with D perhaps given as TRBD1 or TRBD2 (6 bases each). V lost 3 bases, J lost 8 bases, and 23 bases lay in between. This CDR3 has 17 amino acids. Germline V lookup: CDR1 SGHTA, CDR2 FQGNSA. CDR3 residues: CASSFGLRGAGADEQFF. In DNA, the CDR3 is TGTGCCAGCAGCTTCGGGTTAAGGGGGGCAGGGGCCGATGAGCAGTTCTTC. Variable domain in full (rest from reference TRBV7-2 and TRBJ2-1): GAGVSQSPSNKVTEKGKDVELRCDPISGHTALYWYRQSLGQGLEFLIYFQGNSAPDKSGLPSDRFSAERTGGSVSTLTIQRTQQEDSAVYLCASSFGLRGAGADEQFFGPGTRLTVL.

This clonotype was picked up many times. The rearrangement joins TRBV5-1 to TRBJ1-5; D is perhaps TRBD1 (5 bases). Germline assignment: CDR1 SGHRS and CDR2 YFSETQ. Between the trimmed V and J ends, which lost 1 base and 6 bases, there was a span of 11 bases. This CDR3 is built from 14 residues. The CDR3 nucleotides are TGCGCCAGCAGCTTGTCCCCGGGGGGTCAGCCCCAGCATTTT. This codes for CASSLSPGGQPQHF.